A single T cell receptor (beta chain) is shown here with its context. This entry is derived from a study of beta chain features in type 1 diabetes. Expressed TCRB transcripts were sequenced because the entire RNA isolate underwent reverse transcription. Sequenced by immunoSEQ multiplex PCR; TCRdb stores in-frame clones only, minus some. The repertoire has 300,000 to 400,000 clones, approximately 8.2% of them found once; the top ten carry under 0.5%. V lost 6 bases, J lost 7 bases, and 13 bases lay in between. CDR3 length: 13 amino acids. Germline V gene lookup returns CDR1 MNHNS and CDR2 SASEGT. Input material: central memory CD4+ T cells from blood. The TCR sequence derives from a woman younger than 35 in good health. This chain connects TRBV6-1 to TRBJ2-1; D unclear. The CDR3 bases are TGTGCCAGCAGCCGCGCACAGCAAAATGAGCAGTTCTTC. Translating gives CASSRAQQNEQFF.